These T cell receptor beta chains were read from a single sample in a study of cytomegalovirus exposure and HLA in healthy donors. This table comes from immunoSEQ multiplex PCR, and its TCRdb copy is limited to in-frame clones, with some not included. The sample lists 85,000 to 130,000 clones, around four fifths seen once, with under 2% in the top ten. Sequenced material: PBMCs. Every receptor here comes from a woman between 40 and 50 years old in good health and CMV-seronegative. Each CDR3 is given with its conserved first and last residue. D genes are given only for firm matches. Clone size appears in some rows only: once, few, many, or a class for an expanded clone.

D gene,V gene,J gene,clone size,CDR3 DNA,CDR3 protein
TRBD1,TRBV4-3,TRBJ1-2,-,TGCGCCAGCAGCCAAACAGGGGCCAACTATGGCTACACCTTC,CASSQTGANYGYTF
TRBD2,TRBV10-3,TRBJ2-1,-,TGTGCCGCCTCTTCGTTAGCGGGAGAATCCTACAATGAGCAGTTCTTC,CAASSLAGESYNEQFF
-,TRBV28,TRBJ1-2,-,TGTGCCAGCAGGTCCCTACCGACGACCGACTATTCCTATGGCTACACCTTC,CASRSLPTTDYSYGYTF
-,TRBV7-9,TRBJ2-3,-,TGTTCCAGCAGCCGGGACTTCGAAGATACGCAGTATTTT,CSSSRDFEDTQYF
-,TRBV6-1,TRBJ2-1,-,TGTGCCAGCAGTGAAATGGTCCAACTGCCTTACAATGAGCAGTTCTTC,CASSEMVQLPYNEQFF
-,TRBV4-3,TRBJ1-6,-,TGCGCCAGCAGCCAAGAGGGAGCGGGGGGGCAATTTTCACCCCTCCACTTT,CASSQEGAGGQFSPLHF
-,TRBV23-1,TRBJ2-5,-,TGCGCCGGCAAAGGTAAGTGGGTGCAACGGGGCCAAGAGACCCAGTACTTC,CAGKGKWVQRGQETQYF
TRBD1,TRBV15,TRBJ1-4,-,TGTGCCACCAGCAGAGACGCAGGGGGAAATGAAAAACTGTTTTTT,CATSRDAGGNEKLFF
-,TRBV15,TRBJ1-5,few,TGTGCCACCAGCAGCCCTGGCGAGGGTCAGCCCCAGCATTTT,CATSSPGEGQPQHF
TRBD2,TRBV19,TRBJ2-3,-,TGTGCCAGTAGTCCGACTAGCGGGACTTTCGGAGATACGCAGTATTTT,CASSPTSGTFGDTQYF
-,TRBV29-1,TRBJ2-7,few,TGCAGCGTTGGGGCAGGGCGAAACGAGCAGTACTTC,CSVGAGRNEQYF
TRBD1,TRBV7-9,TRBJ1-2,few,TGTGCCAGCAGCTCCTCACAGGGGTCACGTTACACCTTC,CASSSSQGSRYTF
TRBD1,TRBV19,TRBJ2-1,-,TGTGCCAGTAGTCCCTCCGGGACAGGGGCTCGGAATGAGCAGTTCTTC,CASSPSGTGARNEQFF
-,TRBV23-1,TRBJ2-3,-,TGCGCCAGCAGTCAATCTCTTGGGAGGCCACAGCTCCCAGATACGCAGTATTTT,CASSQSLGRPQLPDTQYF
-,TRBV13,TRBJ1-5,-,TGTGCCAGCAGCTTATCGAGGGGAGGTAGTAGCAATCAGCCCCAGCATTTT,CASSLSRGGSSNQPQHF
-,TRBV7-9,TRBJ2-3,-,TGTTCCAGCAGCTTCTTAACAGATACGCAGTATTTT,CSSSFLTDTQYF
TRBD1,TRBV7-9,TRBJ2-3,-,TGTTCCAGCAGCTTAAGCGCAGGACAGGCCTCTGAGGATACGCAGTATTTT,CSSSLSAGQASEDTQYF
TRBD2,TRBV11-2,TRBJ2-7,-,TGTGCCAGCAGCTCGCCGGGACTAGCGGGAGTAGGCGAGCAGTACTTC,CASSSPGLAGVGEQYF
-,TRBV7-9,TRBJ1-1,-,TGTTCCAGCAGCGGTCCAGGAGGGACTGAAGCTTTCTTT,CSSSGPGGTEAFF
-,TRBV29-1,TRBJ2-3,few,TGCAGCGTTCGAGGGGAGGCTACAGATACGCAGTATTTT,CSVRGEATDTQYF
-,TRBV15,TRBJ2-6,-,TGTGCCACCAGCAGAGATCCGGCGGGGTCTGGGGCCAACGTCCTGACTTTC,CATSRDPAGSGANVLTF
TRBD2,TRBV7-2,TRBJ2-1,-,TGTGCCAGCAGCGCCGGACTAGCGGGAGGATTTAATGAGCAGTTCTTC,CASSAGLAGGFNEQFF
-,TRBV1,TRBJ2-1,-,TGCACCAGCAGCCAGCATGGGGCGGGAGGGCCCCATGAGCAGTTCTTC,CTSSQHGAGGPHEQFF
TRBD2,TRBV5-1,TRBJ2-2,-,TGCGCCAGCAGCTTGGAGCCCCTATCAGCGGGAGGTCGTACCGGGGAGCTGTTTTTT,CASSLEPLSAGGRTGELFF
-,TRBV25-1,TRBJ2-4,few,TGTGCCAGCAGTGACCCCATGGCCAAAAACATTCAGTACTTC,CASSDPMAKNIQYF
TRBD1,TRBV19,TRBJ2-1,-,TGTGCCAGTAGTCTCAAGGGACAGGTATACAATGAGCAGTTCTTC,CASSLKGQVYNEQFF
-,TRBV27,TRBJ2-1,-,TGTGCCAGCAGTTTATCAGGGGATTACAATGAGCAGTTCTTC,CASSLSGDYNEQFF
-,TRBV4-3,TRBJ1-5,few,TGCGCCAGCAGCCAAGACAGGGCCCGAGAGCCCCAGCATTTT,CASSQDRAREPQHF
TRBD2,TRBV4-1,TRBJ2-1,-,TGCGCCAGCAGCCAAGATCGAAGCGGGAGCCTAGGTGAGCAGTTCTTC,CASSQDRSGSLGEQFF
-,TRBV28,TRBJ1-2,-,TGTGCCAGCAGTCGGGGGATCGTTGGCTACACCTTC,CASSRGIVGYTF
-,TRBV29-1,TRBJ1-2,-,TGCAGCGTTTCGGGTGGGAGTTCCCTGGATGGCTACACCTTC,CSVSGGSSLDGYTF
TRBD1,TRBV10-3,TRBJ2-7,once,TGTGCCATCAGTGAGCCGGGACAGGGGCAAGTCCACGAGCAGTACTTC,CAISEPGQGQVHEQYF
TRBD1,TRBV9,TRBJ2-2,-,TGTGCCAGCTCCCGGTGGGGACAGACTAACACCGGGGAGCTGTTTTTT,CASSRWGQTNTGELFF
-,TRBV5-5,TRBJ2-7,-,TGTGCCAGCAGTTCGTATCGGGAAGAACCCTACGAGCAGTACTTC,CASSSYREEPYEQYF
TRBD1,TRBV9,TRBJ2-3,-,TGTGCCAGCAGCGACGGGACAGGGTTGACAGATACGCAGTATTTT,CASSDGTGLTDTQYF
-,TRBV5-1,TRBJ2-5,-,TGCGCCAGCAGCTCCCTGGGGAGCGGCCAAGAGACCCAGTACTTC,CASSSLGSGQETQYF
TRBD1,TRBV7-3,TRBJ2-1,-,TGTGCCAGCAGCAAAGAATCTCTTGGGACAGGGGATGGGTATGAGCAGTTCTTC,CASSKESLGTGDGYEQFF
-,TRBV6-1,TRBJ2-7,few,TGTGCCAGCAGTGAATTTTTCCGCTACGAGCAGTACTTC,CASSEFFRYEQYF
TRBD1,TRBV27,TRBJ1-2,once,TGTGCCAGCAGTTCAGGGGGATATGGCTACACCTTC,CASSSGGYGYTF
-,TRBV5-1,TRBJ2-1,-,TGCGCCAGCAGCTTAGTGTCACAGGGGAGGTACAATGAGCAGTTCTTC,CASSLVSQGRYNEQFF
TRBD2,TRBV6-4,TRBJ2-1,few,TGTGCCAGCAGTCAGCTAGCGGGAGACTACAATGAGCAGTTCTTC,CASSQLAGDYNEQFF
TRBD2,TRBV2,TRBJ2-5,once,TGTGCCAGCAGTGAAGCGAAAAAGCTAGCGGGACTAGAGACCCAGTACTTC,CASSEAKKLAGLETQYF
-,TRBV18,TRBJ2-7,-,TGTGCCAGCCCCGCCGGGACACATAGGTACGAGCAGTACTTC,CASPAGTHRYEQYF
-,TRBV7-8,TRBJ1-1,few,TGTGCCAGCAGCTTCCGCCCCGGTATGGCCCTGGAGGCTTTCTTT,CASSFRPGMALEAFF
TRBD2,TRBV18,TRBJ2-7,-,TGTGCCAGCTCACCCGGGGGGACCTCCTACGAGCAGTACTTC,CASSPGGTSYEQYF
TRBD2,TRBV29-1,TRBJ2-5,once,TGCAGTGGGGGAGGGGTCCAAGAGACCCAGTACTTC,CSGGGVQETQYF
-,TRBV7-9,TRBJ2-7,once,TGTGCCAGCAGCTCTACCTACGAGCAGTACTTC,CASSSTYEQYF
-,TRBV5-1,TRBJ2-5,-,TGCGCCAGCAGCTTCCAGGGCGCAGAGACCCAGTACTTC,CASSFQGAETQYF
-,TRBV4-1,TRBJ2-1,-,TGCGCCAGCAGCCAAGCTTTAGCGAGCTCCTACAATGAGCAGTTCTTC,CASSQALASSYNEQFF
-,TRBV5-4,TRBJ1-2,-,TGTGCCAGCAGCCCGGACAGAAACTATGGCTACACCTTC,CASSPDRNYGYTF
TRBD1,TRBV29-1,TRBJ2-7,few,TGCAGCGTTGTAGGGACAGGGGTTTACGAGCAGTACTTC,CSVVGTGVYEQYF
-,TRBV7-9,TRBJ1-4,few,TGTGCCAGCAGCTTATTTACCGGGACAAGCACTGAAAAACTGTTTTTT,CASSLFTGTSTEKLFF